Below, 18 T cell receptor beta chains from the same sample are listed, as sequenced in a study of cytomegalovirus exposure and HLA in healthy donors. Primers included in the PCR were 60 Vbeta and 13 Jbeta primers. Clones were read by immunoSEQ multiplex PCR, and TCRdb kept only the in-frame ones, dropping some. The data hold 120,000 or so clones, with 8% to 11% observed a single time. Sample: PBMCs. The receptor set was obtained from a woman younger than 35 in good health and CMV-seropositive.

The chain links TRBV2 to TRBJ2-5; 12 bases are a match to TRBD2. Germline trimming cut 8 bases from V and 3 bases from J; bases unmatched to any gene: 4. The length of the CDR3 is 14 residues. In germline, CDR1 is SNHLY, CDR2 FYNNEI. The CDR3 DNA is TGTGCCAGCTGTTGGACTAGCGGGAAAGAGACCCAGTACTTC. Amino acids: CASCWTSGKETQYF.

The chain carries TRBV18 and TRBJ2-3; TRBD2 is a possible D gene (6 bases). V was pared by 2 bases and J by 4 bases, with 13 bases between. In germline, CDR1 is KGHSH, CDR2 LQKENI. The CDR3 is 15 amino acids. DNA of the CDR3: TGTGCCAGCTCACCAAGTCGGGAGATCGCAGATACGCAGTATTTT. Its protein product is CASSPSREIADTQYF.

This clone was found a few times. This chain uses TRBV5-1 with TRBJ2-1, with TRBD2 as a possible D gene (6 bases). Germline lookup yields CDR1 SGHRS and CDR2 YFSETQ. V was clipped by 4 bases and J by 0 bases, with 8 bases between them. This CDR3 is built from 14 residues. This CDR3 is CASSREDSYNEQFF. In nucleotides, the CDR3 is TGCGCCAGCAGCAGGGAGGACTCCTACAATGAGCAGTTCTTC.

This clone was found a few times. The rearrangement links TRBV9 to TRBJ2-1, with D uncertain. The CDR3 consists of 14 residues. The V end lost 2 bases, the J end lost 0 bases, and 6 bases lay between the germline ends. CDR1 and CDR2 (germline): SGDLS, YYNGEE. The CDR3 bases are TGTGCCAGCAGCGTGGCTCTCTCCTACAATGAGCAGTTCTTC. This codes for CASSVALSYNEQFF.

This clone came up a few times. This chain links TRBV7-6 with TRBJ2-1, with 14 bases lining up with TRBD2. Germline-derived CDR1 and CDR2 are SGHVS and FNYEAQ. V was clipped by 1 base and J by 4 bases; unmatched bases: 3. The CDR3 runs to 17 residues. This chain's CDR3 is CASSLGLAGGPYNEQFF. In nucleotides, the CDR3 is TGTGCCAGCAGCTTAGGACTAGCGGGAGGGCCTTACAATGAGCAGTTCTTC. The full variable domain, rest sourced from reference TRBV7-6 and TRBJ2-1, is GAGVSQSPRYKVTKRGQDVALRCDPISGHVSLYWYRQALGQGPEFLTYFNYEAQQDKSGLPNDRFSAERPEGSISTLTIQRTEQRDSAMYRCASSLGLAGGPYNEQFFGPGTRLTVL.

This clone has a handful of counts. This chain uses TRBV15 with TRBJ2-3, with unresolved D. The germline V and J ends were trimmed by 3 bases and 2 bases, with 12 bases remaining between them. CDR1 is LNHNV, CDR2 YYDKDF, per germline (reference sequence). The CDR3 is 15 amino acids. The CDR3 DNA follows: TGTGCCACCAGCAGTCCGTACCACAACACAGATACGCAGTATTTT. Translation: CATSSPYHNTDTQYF.

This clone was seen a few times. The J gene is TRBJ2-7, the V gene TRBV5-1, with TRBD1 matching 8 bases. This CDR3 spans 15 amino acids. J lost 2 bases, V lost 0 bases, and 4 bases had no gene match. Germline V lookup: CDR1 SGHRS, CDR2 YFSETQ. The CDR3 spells CASSLDSRGPYEQYF. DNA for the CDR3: TGCGCCAGCAGCTTGGATTCCAGGGGGCCCTACGAGCAGTACTTC.

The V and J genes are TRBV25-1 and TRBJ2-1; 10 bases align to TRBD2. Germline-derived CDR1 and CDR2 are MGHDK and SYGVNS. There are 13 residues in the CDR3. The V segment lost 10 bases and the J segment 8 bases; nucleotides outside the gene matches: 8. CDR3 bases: TGTGCCACTGAGCGGGAGGGCCCTCATGAGCAGTTCTTC. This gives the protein CATEREGPHEQFF.

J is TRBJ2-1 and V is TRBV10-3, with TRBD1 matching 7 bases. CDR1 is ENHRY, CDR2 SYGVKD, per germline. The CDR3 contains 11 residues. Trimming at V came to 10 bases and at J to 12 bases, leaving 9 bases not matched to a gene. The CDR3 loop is CANGRPGGQFF. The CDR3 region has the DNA TGTGCCAACGGACGCCCAGGGGGGCAGTTCTTC.

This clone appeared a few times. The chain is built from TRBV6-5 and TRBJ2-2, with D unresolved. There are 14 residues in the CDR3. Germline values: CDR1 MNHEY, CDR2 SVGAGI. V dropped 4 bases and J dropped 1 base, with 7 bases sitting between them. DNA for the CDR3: TGTGCCAGCAGTTCCCGACAGAACACCGGGGAGCTGTTTTTT. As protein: CASSSRQNTGELFF.

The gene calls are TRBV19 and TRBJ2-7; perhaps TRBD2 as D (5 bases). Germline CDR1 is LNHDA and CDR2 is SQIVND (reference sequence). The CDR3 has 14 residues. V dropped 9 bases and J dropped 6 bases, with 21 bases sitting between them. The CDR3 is CASSLGGSPSEQYF. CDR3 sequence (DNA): TGTGCCAGCAGCCTCGGAGGTTCCCCTTCCGAGCAGTACTTC.

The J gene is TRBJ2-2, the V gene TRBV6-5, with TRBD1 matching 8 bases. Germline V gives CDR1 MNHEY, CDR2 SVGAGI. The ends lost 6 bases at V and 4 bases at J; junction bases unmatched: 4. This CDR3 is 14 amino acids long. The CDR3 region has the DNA TGTGCCAGCAGAGGACAGGGCGGCACCGGGGAGCTGTTTTTT. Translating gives CASRGQGGTGELFF.

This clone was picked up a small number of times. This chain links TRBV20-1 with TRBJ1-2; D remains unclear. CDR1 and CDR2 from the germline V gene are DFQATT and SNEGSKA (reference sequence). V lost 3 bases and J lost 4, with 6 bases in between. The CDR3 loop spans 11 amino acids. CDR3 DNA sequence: TGCAGTGCTAGCGCAGTCTATGGCTACACCTTC. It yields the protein CSASAVYGYTF.

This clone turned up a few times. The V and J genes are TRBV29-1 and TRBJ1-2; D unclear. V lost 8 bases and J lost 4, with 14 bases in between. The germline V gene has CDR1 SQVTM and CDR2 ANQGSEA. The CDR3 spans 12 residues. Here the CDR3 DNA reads TGCAGCACGAGGGCGCTGATCTATGGCTACACCTTC. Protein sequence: CSTRALIYGYTF.

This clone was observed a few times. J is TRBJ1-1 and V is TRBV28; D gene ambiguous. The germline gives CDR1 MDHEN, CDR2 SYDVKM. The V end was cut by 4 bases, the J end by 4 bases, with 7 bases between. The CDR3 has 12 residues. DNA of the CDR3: TGTGCCAGCAGTTCGAGGCCCACTGAAGCTTTCTTT. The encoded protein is CASSSRPTEAFF.

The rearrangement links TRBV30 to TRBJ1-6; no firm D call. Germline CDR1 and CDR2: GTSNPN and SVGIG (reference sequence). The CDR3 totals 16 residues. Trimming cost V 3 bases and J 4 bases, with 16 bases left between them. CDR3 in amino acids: CAWSRGGTGYNSPLHF. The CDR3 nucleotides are TGTGCCTGGAGCCGGGGAGGCACTGGATATAATTCACCCCTCCACTTT. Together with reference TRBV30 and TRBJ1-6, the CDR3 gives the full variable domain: SQTIHQWPATLVQPVGSPLSLECTVEGTSNPNLYWYRQAAGRGLQLLFYSVGIGQISSEVPQNLSASRPQDRQFILSSKKLLLSDSGFYLCAWSRGGTGYNSPLHFGNGTRLTVT.

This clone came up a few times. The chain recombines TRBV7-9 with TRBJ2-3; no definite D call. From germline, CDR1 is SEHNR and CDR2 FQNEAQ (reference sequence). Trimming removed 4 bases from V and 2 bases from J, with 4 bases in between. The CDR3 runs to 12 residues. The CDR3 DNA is TGTGCCAGCAGCTCGTTCACAGATACGCAGTATTTT. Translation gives CASSSFTDTQYF.

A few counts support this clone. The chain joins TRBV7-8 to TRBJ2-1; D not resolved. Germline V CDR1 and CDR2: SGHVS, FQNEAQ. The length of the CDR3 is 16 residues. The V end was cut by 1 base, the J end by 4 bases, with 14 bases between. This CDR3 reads CASSLDILGLYNEQFF. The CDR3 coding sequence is TGTGCCAGCAGCTTAGATATTTTGGGCCTATACAATGAGCAGTTCTTC.